Following are 2 T cell receptor beta chains from one sample sequenced in a study of blood T cell repertoires in COVID-19. Sequencing was performed with immunoSEQ multiplex PCR; in TCRdb, only in-frame clones are kept and a portion is missing. The sample shows 200,000 to 250,000 clones, 89% of them seen only once. Material for sequencing was peripheral blood. These receptors were taken from a woman between 40 and 50 years old with acute or convalescent COVID-19.

V is TRBV6-6 and J is TRBJ1-1, with a weak D call TRBD1 (5 bases). Looked up from germline, CDR1 is MNHNY and CDR2 is SVGAGI (reference sequence). V lost 6 bases and J 7 bases, leaving 15 bases between the germline ends. The CDR3 extends over 13 amino acids. The CDR3 bases are TGTGCCAGCAGCTTAATGGGGCAGGGTGAAGCTTTCTTT. Translation gives CASSLMGQGEAFF.

The chain combines TRBV7-2 with TRBJ1-1; 9 positions agree with TRBD1. The germline V gene has CDR1 SGHTA and CDR2 FQGNSA. This CDR3 contains 14 residues. Germline trimming cut 5 bases from V and 4 bases from J; bases unmatched to any gene: 5. The CDR3, as DNA: TGTGCCAGCAGCATTGACAGGGGGGCCACTGAAGCTTTCTTT. Protein product: CASSIDRGATEAFF. The full variable domain, with the rest looked up from reference TRBV7-2 and TRBJ1-1, is GAGVSQSPSNKVTEKGKDVELRCDPISGHTALYWYRQSLGQGLEFLIYFQGNSAPDKSGLPSDRFSAERTGGSVSTLTIQRTQQEDSAVYLCASSIDRGATEAFFGQGTRLTVV.